This T cell receptor (beta chain) was sequenced for a study of blood T cell repertoires in COVID-19. Across the whole study: Donors in the United States, Italy and Spain gave samples during acute or convalescent COVID-19.

Methods used by the authors: Amplification of reference gene primers provided the estimated nucleated cell counts. Clones were read by immunoSEQ multiplex PCR, and TCRdb kept only the in-frame ones, dropping some. The V and J calls and the clone size are those of that table, but D and trimming were determined from the DNA. The profile shows 250,000 to 300,000 clones, about nine tenths of them singletons. The CDR3 extends over 12 amino acids. Germline CDR1 is LGHNT and CDR2 is FRNRAP. V lost 3 bases to trimming and J lost 9 bases, with 6 bases between them. The sequenced sample was peripheral blood. The chain joins TRBV12-5 to TRBJ1-6; D not resolved. The sequence derives from a woman between 45 and 65 years old who had recovered from COVID-19. Written as DNA, the CDR3 is TGTGCTAGTGGTTTTGAGGGTTCACCCCTCCACTTT. Encoded protein: CASGFEGSPLHF.